The next 11 T cell receptor beta chains were all read from a single sample in a study of control samples from healthy donors and cancer patients. The protocol was immunoSEQ multiplex PCR, while the TCRdb copy is restricted to in-frame clones and leaves out a portion. This sample carries 95,000 to 130,000 clones, 70% to 90% of them seen once, and the ten largest clones take approximately 2.2%. The specimen sequenced was blood. The receptors were gathered from a woman in her 70s in good health.

The chain combines TRBV24-1 with TRBJ2-2; possibly TRBD1 for D (5 bases). The V gene lost 0 bases and the J gene lost 3 bases, with 10 bases spanning the gap. Germline CDR1 and CDR2: KGHDR and SFDVKD. This CDR3 is built from 16 residues. In DNA form, the CDR3 reads TGTGCCACCAGTGATTTGCAGTTGGGGCACACCGGGGAGCTGTTTTTT. Translation gives CATSDLQLGHTGELFF.

For the CDR3, the DNA is TGTGCCACCAGTGACCCAGGGCGGGGAGAGACCCAGTACTTC. Translating it yields CATSDPGRGETQYF. V usage is TRBV24-1 and J usage is TRBJ2-5; possibly TRBD2 for D (6 bases). CDR1 and CDR2 (germline): KGHDR, SFDVKD. The ends were cut back, 4 bases at V and 4 bases at J, with 12 bases in the middle. The CDR3 spans 14 residues.

The rearrangement uses TRBV3-1 (or the pseudogene TRBV3-2) and TRBJ2-7; the match to TRBD1 covers 8 bases. The CDR3 sequence is 13 residues long. V gave up 5 bases and J gave up 5 bases; unmatched junction bases: 5. The germline CDR1 and CDR2 sequences are LGHDT and YNNKEL (reference sequence). The CDR3 reads CASSSRTGNEQYF. In DNA, the CDR3 is TGTGCCAGCAGCTCACGGACAGGGAACGAGCAGTACTTC.

This chain uses TRBV9 with TRBJ1-4; D remains ambiguous. CDR1 SGDLS and CDR2 YYNGEE come from the germline V gene. This CDR3 contains 14 residues. Trimming shortened V by 2 bases and J by 10 bases, and 15 bases separated the two germline ends. This CDR3 is CASSVEPGGGKLFF. CDR3 sequence (DNA): TGTGCCAGCAGCGTTGAACCGGGAGGAGGAAAACTGTTTTTT. The full variable domain, completed using reference TRBV9 and TRBJ1-4, is DSGVTQTPKHLITATGQRVTLRCSPRSGDLSVYWYQQSLDQGLQFLIQYYNGEERAKGNILERFSAQQFPDLHSELNLSSLELGDSALYFCASSVEPGGGKLFFGSGTQLSVL.

This clone was observed a single time. The V call is TRBV7-3, the J call TRBJ1-2; D gene ambiguous. V was trimmed by 5 bases and J by 4 bases, leaving 14 bases between them. The CDR3 is made up of 14 amino acids. Germline CDR1 SGHTA, CDR2 FQGTGA. CDR3 residues: CASSPSDSIYGYTF. The CDR3 DNA reads TGTGCCAGCAGCCCGTCGGACTCAATCTATGGCTACACCTTC. The whole variable domain, remainder taken from reference TRBV7-3 and TRBJ1-2, is GAGVSQTPSNKVTEKGKYVELRCDPISGHTALYWYRQSLGQGPEFLIYFQGTGAADDSGLPNDRFFAVRPEGSVSTLKIQRTERGDSAVYLCASSPSDSIYGYTFGSGTRLTVV.

This sequence joins TRBV13 and TRBJ2-2; 9 nucleotides line up with TRBD2. Per germline, CDR1 PRHDT and CDR2 FYEKMQ (reference sequence). V lost 10 bases, J lost 5 bases, and 14 bases stayed unmatched. The CDR3 runs 16 residues. DNA of the CDR3: TGTGCCACCACCCTGGCGGGGGGGGGCCGGACCGGGGAGCTGTTTTTT. This gives the protein CATTLAGGGRTGELFF.

This clone was seen only once. The chain employs TRBV4-3 and TRBJ2-2; D not resolved. The CDR3 covers 15 residues. Germline V gives CDR1 LGHNA, CDR2 YSLEER. V gave up 0 bases and J gave up 2 bases, with 7 bases separating them. DNA of the CDR3: TGCGCCAGCAGCCAAGACTCGGCCAACACCGGGGAGCTGTTTTTT. Translation gives CASSQDSANTGELFF.

This clone was picked up a small number of times. In nucleotides, the CDR3 is TGTGCCAGCAGTCCGGCGAACACTGAAGCTTTCTTT. It yields the protein CASSPANTEAFF. The V call is TRBV6-6, the J call TRBJ1-1; D gene unclear. Per the germline V gene, CDR1 is MNHNY and CDR2 is SVGAGI (reference sequence). The CDR3 has 12 residues. The germline V and J ends were trimmed by 5 bases and 1 base, with 5 bases remaining between them.

Only a few counts were recorded for this clone. The chain combines TRBV25-1 with TRBJ1-2; 7 positions agree with TRBD1. Germline lookup yields CDR1 MGHDK and CDR2 SYGVNS. The CDR3 covers 14 residues. Trimming cost V 1 base and J 7 bases; bases outside gene matches: 6. The CDR3 sequence: CASSEWEGASGYTF. CDR3 coding DNA: TGTGCCAGCAGTGAATGGGAGGGGGCGTCTGGCTACACCTTC.

The chain recombines TRBV19 with TRBJ2-5, with 7 bases fitting TRBD2. V shed 5 bases, J shed 8 bases, and the junction held 2 bases outside the gene matches. This CDR3 contains 11 residues. Looked up from germline, CDR1 is LNHDA and CDR2 is SQIVND (reference sequence). CDR3 protein: CASSGGGTQYF. The CDR3 DNA reads as TGTGCCAGTAGTGGGGGGGGAACCCAGTACTTC. The variable domain in full, completed from reference TRBV19 and TRBJ2-5, reads DGGITQSPKYLFRKEGQNVTLSCEQNLNHDAMYWYRQDPGQGLRLIYYSQIVNDFQKGDIAEGYSVSREKKESFPLTVTSAQKNPTAFYLCASSGGGTQYFGPGTRLLVL.

The chain combines TRBV7-9 with TRBJ1-2; no firm D call. Germline V CDR1 and CDR2: SEHNR, FQNEAQ (reference sequence). CDR3 length equals 14 residues. V was shortened by 3 bases and J by 6 bases, with 14 bases between the two germline ends. The CDR3 spells CASSFGVKENGYTF. CDR3 bases: TGTGCCAGCAGCTTCGGGGTGAAAGAAAATGGCTACACCTTC.